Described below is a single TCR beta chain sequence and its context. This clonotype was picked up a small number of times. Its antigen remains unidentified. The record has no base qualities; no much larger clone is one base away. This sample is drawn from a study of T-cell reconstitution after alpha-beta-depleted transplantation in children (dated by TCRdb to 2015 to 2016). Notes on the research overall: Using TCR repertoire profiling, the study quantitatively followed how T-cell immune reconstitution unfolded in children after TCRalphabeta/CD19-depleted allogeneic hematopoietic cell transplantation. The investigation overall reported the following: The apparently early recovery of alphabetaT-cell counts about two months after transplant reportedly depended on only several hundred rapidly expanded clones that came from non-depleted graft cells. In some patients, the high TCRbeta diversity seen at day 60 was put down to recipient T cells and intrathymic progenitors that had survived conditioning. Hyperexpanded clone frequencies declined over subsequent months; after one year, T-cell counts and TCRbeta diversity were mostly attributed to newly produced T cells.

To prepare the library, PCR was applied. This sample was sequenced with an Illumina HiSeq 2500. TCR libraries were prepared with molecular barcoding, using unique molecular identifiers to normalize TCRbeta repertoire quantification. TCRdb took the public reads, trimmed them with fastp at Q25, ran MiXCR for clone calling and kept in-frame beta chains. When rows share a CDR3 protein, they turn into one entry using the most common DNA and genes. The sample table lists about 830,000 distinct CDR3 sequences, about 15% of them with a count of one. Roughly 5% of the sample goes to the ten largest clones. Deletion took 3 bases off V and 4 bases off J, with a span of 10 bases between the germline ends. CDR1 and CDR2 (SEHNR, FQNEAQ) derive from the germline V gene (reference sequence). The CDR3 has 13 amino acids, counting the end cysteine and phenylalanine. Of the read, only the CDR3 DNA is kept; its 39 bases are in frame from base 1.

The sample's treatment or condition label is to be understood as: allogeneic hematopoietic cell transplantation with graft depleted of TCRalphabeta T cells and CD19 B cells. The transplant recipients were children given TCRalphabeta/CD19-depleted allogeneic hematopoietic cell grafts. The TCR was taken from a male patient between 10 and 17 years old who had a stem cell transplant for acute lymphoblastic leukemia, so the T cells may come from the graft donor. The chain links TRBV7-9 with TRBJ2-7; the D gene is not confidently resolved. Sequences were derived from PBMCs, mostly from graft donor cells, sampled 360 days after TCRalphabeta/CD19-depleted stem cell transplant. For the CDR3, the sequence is CASSFGPLYEQYF. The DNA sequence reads TGTGCCAGCAGCTTTGGGCCCTTATACGAGCAGTACTTC.